Following are 16 T cell receptor beta chains from one sample sequenced in a study of blood T cell repertoires in COVID-19. TCRdb's table, derived via immunoSEQ multiplex PCR, lists solely in-frame clones and lacks some. The profile covers approximately 150,000 clones, with more than 75% appearing a single time and roughly 1.2% taken by the ten largest. Sequencing input: PBMCs or T cells enriched from blood (not recorded which). All receptors derive from a human donor with acute COVID-19. The donor label of this sample is uncertain.

This clone was recorded only once. Other DNA variants within this sample encode the same CDR3. The chain combines TRBV18 with TRBJ1-1; 7 positions agree with TRBD1. The V gene end was trimmed by 3 bases and the J gene end by 0 bases; junction bases not matched to a gene: 1. The CDR3 loop spans 14 amino acids. Germline values: CDR1 KGHSH, CDR2 LQKENI. This CDR3 reads CASSPGQLNTEAFF. As DNA, the CDR3 is TGTGCCAGCTCACCGGGACAGTTGAACACTGAAGCTTTCTTT. The whole variable domain, remainder taken from reference TRBV18 and TRBJ1-1, is NAGVMQNPRHLVRRRGQEARLRCSPMKGHSHVYWYRQLPEEGLKFMVYLQKENIIDESGMPKERFSAEFPKEGPSILRIQQVVRGDSAAYFCASSPGQLNTEAFFGQGTRLTVV.

This clone was seen once. The J gene is TRBJ1-2, the V gene TRBV4-1; D uncertain. Trimming removed 2 bases at V and 5 bases at J, with 15 bases between. CDR1 and CDR2 (germline): MGHRA, YSYEKL. The CDR3 has 15 amino acids. This chain's CDR3 is CASSQPSGAGYGYTF. The DNA for the CDR3 is TGCGCCAGCAGCCAACCTTCGGGCGCGGGATATGGCTACACCTTC.

This chain links TRBV19 with TRBJ1-1, with D maybe TRBD1 (6 bases). The CDR3 is 15 amino acids. V lost 5 bases to trimming and J lost 3 bases, with 16 bases between them. Germline-derived CDR1 and CDR2 are LNHDA and SQIVND (reference sequence). DNA for the CDR3: TGTGCCAGTAGTCCTAATACAGGGCTGGACACTGAAGCTTTCTTT. Its protein is CASSPNTGLDTEAFF. The full variable domain, completed using reference TRBV19 and TRBJ1-1, is DGGITQSPKYLFRKEGQNVTLSCEQNLNHDAMYWYRQDPGQGLRLIYYSQIVNDFQKGDIAEGYSVSREKKESFPLTVTSAQKNPTAFYLCASSPNTGLDTEAFFGQGTRLTVV.

This chain joins TRBV6-5 and TRBJ2-3; D remains unclear. CDR1 and CDR2 from the germline V gene are MNHEY and SVGAGI. V was cut by 0 bases and J by 4 bases, with 14 bases left in between. CDR3 length: 16 residues. The CDR3 spells CASSYSYTVPPDTQYF. CDR3 nucleotides: TGTGCCAGCAGTTACTCGTATACTGTTCCCCCAGATACGCAGTATTTT.

J is TRBJ2-3 and V is TRBV29-1; 15 bases match TRBD2. CDR3 length: 15 amino acids. The trim removed 6 bases at V and 2 bases at J, leaving 3 bases unmatched. Germline-derived CDR1 and CDR2 are SQVTM and ANQGSEA. CDR3 in amino acids: CSVGTSGGPTDTQYF. The CDR3 bases are TGCAGCGTGGGGACTAGCGGGGGGCCCACAGATACGCAGTATTTT.

This sequence joins TRBV19 and TRBJ1-6, with a weak D call TRBD1 (6 bases). In germline, CDR1 is LNHDA, CDR2 SQIVND (reference sequence). The V gene lost 6 bases and the J gene lost 5 bases, with 14 bases spanning the gap. The CDR3 totals 15 residues. The CDR3 DNA sequence: TGTGCCAGTAGCCCTACCGGGACAAATAATTCACCCCTCCACTTT. Residues: CASSPTGTNNSPLHF.

V usage is TRBV5-4 and J usage is TRBJ1-6, with 7 bases fitting TRBD1. Germline V gene sequence: CDR1 SGHNT, CDR2 YYREEE (reference sequence). V shed 4 bases and J 6 bases; nucleotides not matched to a gene: 7. The CDR3 sequence is 15 residues long. The CDR3 sequence is CASSGGQETNSPLHF. As DNA, the CDR3 is TGTGCCAGCAGCGGAGGACAGGAGACTAATTCACCCCTCCACTTT.

V gene TRBV7-2 combines with J gene TRBJ1-1; 7 positions agree with TRBD1. Germline values: CDR1 SGHTA, CDR2 FQGNSA. J was trimmed by 3 bases and V by 3 bases; bases with no gene match: 4. The CDR3 is 14 residues long. CDR3 residues: CASSFGQVYTEAFF. CDR3 DNA sequence: TGTGCCAGCAGCTTTGGACAGGTCTACACTGAAGCTTTCTTT.

The chain employs TRBV7-9 and TRBJ1-5, with TRBD1 as a possible D gene (5 bases). CDR3 length: 14 amino acids. Between the trimmed V and J ends, which lost 5 bases and 0 bases, there was a span of 8 bases. The V gene's germline CDR1 is SEHNR and CDR2 FQNEAQ (reference sequence). CDR3 protein: CASSAGNSNQPQHF. CDR3 bases: TGTGCCAGCAGCGCAGGGAATAGCAATCAGCCCCAGCATTTT.

V is TRBV5-1 and J is TRBJ2-3, with TRBD2 matching over 10 bases. This CDR3 spans 17 amino acids. The germline V gene has CDR1 SGHRS and CDR2 YFSETQ. J lost 3 bases, V lost 3 bases, and 10 bases had no gene match. This CDR3 is CASSSLELAGATDTQYF. CDR3 DNA: TGCGCCAGCAGCTCACTGGAGCTAGCGGGGGCTACAGATACGCAGTATTTT.

This chain links TRBV4-2 with TRBJ1-2, with 7 nucleotides matching TRBD1. Germline CDR1 reads LGHNA; CDR2 reads YNFKEQ. The CDR3 contains 15 residues. V shed 1 base, J shed 2 bases, and the junction held 4 bases outside the gene matches. CDR3: CASSQVTTGNYGYTF. CDR3 DNA: TGTGCCAGCAGCCAAGTAACGACAGGGAACTATGGCTACACCTTC.

J is TRBJ2-2 and V is TRBV12-5; D is unclear. The ends were cut back, 3 bases at V and 0 bases at J, with 17 bases in the middle. The CDR3 covers 18 residues. Germline-derived CDR1 and CDR2 are LGHNT and FRNRAP. CDR3 sequence (DNA): TGTGCTAGTGGTTTTCCCTCTGACAAGATGACGAACACCGGGGAGCTGTTTTTT. This sequence encodes CASGFPSDKMTNTGELFF.

This chain connects TRBV2 to TRBJ1-2; no definite D call. CDR1 SNHLY and CDR2 FYNNEI come from the germline V gene. The CDR3 consists of 14 residues. Trimming cost V 4 bases and J 3 bases, with 12 bases left between them. CDR3 DNA: TGTGCCAGCAGTGCTGCGGAATACCACTATGGCTACACCTTC. Amino acids: CASSAAEYHYGYTF.

This sequence joins TRBV6-6 and TRBJ1-4; D is perhaps TRBD1 (6 bases). Trimming stripped 6 bases from V and 3 bases from J, with 14 bases between. The CDR3 spans 15 residues. Germline lookup yields CDR1 MNHNY and CDR2 SVGAGI (reference sequence). The CDR3 nucleotides are TGTGCCAGCAGCCCCAACAGGGCACCTAATGAAAAACTGTTTTTT. This encodes CASSPNRAPNEKLFF.

The chain employs TRBV7-3 and TRBJ1-1; D unclear. This CDR3 has 13 amino acids. The V and J ends lost 5 bases and 1 base respectively, with 8 bases between them. CDR1 is SGHTA, CDR2 FQGTGA, per germline. The CDR3 coding sequence is TGTGCCAGCAGCGAGTACCCGAACACTGAAGCTTTCTTT. Protein sequence: CASSEYPNTEAFF. The variable domain in full, with the rest retrieved from reference TRBV7-3 and TRBJ1-1, is GAGVSQTPSNKVTEKGKYVELRCDPISGHTALYWYRQSLGQGPEFLIYFQGTGAADDSGLPNDRFFAVRPEGSVSTLKIQRTERGDSAVYLCASSEYPNTEAFFGQGTRLTVV.

The chain combines TRBV2 with TRBJ2-7, with D unresolved. CDR1 and CDR2 (germline): SNHLY, FYNNEI. The CDR3 consists of 9 residues. V dropped 7 bases and J dropped 13 bases, with 11 bases sitting between them. The CDR3 reads CASIGPLYF. CDR3 nucleotides: TGTGCCAGCATTGGTCCCCTATACTTC.